The clone carrying this TCR beta chain has at least ten counts. Its specificity is not known. A J-beta primer mix and a sample-barcoded 5' primer were used in a second PCR of roughly 6 to 12 cycles. Every cDNA molecule bore a tag from a template-switch adaptor containing 12 random nucleotides. CDR3-containing paired-end reads numbering at least 2.5 million came from each sample. TCRdb passed the 5' RACE reads through MiXCR, listing each CDR3 protein once. The data contain 1.5 million to 2 million distinct CDR3 sequences, roughly 49% of them singletons. The data were taken from a study of blood T cells in healthy people across ages. Whole-study results and caveats: A conclusive naive versus antigen-experienced comparison was prevented by the unsorted PBMCs. Donors of long life had a larger count of naive CD4+ cells and greater diversity than aged donors.

CDR3 length: 15 residues. CDR1 is MNHEY, CDR2 SMNVEV, per germline (reference sequence). The V end was cut by 6 bases, the J end by 0 bases, with 13 bases between. The chain couples TRBV27 to TRBJ2-3; D may be TRBD1 (5 bases). The sequence derives from a woman between 40 and 55 years old in good health. The material sequenced was blood. As DNA, the CDR3 is TGTGCCAGCAGCTTAAGCAGGGCTAGCACAGATACGCAGTATTTT. It translates to CASSLSRASTDTQYF.